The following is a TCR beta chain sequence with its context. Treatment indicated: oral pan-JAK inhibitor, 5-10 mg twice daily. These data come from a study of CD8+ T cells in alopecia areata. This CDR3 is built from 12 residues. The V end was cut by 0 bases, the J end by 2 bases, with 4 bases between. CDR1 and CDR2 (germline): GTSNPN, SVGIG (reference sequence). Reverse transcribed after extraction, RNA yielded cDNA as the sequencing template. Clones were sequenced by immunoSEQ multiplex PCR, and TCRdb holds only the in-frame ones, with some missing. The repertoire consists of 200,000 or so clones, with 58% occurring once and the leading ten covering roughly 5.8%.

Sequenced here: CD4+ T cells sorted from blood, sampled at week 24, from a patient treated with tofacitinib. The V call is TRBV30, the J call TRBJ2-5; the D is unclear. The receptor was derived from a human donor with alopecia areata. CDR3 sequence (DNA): TGTGCCTGGAGTGTAAATCAAGAGACCCAGTACTTC. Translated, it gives CAWSVNQETQYF. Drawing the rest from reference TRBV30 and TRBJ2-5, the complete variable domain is SQTIHQWPATLVQPVGSPLSLECTVEGTSNPNLYWYRQAAGRGLQLLFYSVGIGQISSEVPQNLSASRPQDRQFILSSKKLLLSDSGFYLCAWSVNQETQYFGPGTRLLVL.